The 16 T cell receptor beta chains given below trace back to one sample, sequenced in a study of cytomegalovirus exposure and HLA in healthy donors. Primers: 60 Vbeta forward and 13 Jbeta reverse. Generated by immunoSEQ multiplex PCR, the TCRdb table keeps only in-frame clones and is missing some. The table lists around 140,000 clones. Material for sequencing was PBMCs. These receptors came from a woman in her forties in good health and CMV-seronegative.

The chain is built from TRBV20-1 and TRBJ1-6; no definite D call. The CDR3 covers 9 residues. From germline, CDR1 is DFQATT and CDR2 SNEGSKA (reference sequence). V was cut by 3 bases and J by 13 bases, with 4 bases left in between. The CDR3 loop reads CSASLPLHF. DNA of the CDR3: TGCAGTGCTAGTCTCCCCCTCCACTTT.

The J gene is TRBJ1-2, the V gene TRBV4-1; D possibly corresponds to TRBD1 (5 bases). The CDR3 covers 14 residues. The V gene's germline CDR1 is MGHRA and CDR2 YSYEKL. Deletions cut 6 bases from V and 2 bases from J, with 13 bases between. DNA for the CDR3: TGCGCCAGCAGACCGGGACTGACAAACTATGGCTACACCTTC. It codes for CASRPGLTNYGYTF.

This chain uses TRBV5-1 with TRBJ2-2; no reliable D call. Germline V CDR1 and CDR2: SGHRS, YFSETQ. The CDR3 totals 15 residues. V lost 0 bases and J lost 6, with 12 bases in between. The CDR3: CASSLVARTPGELFF. CDR3 nucleotide sequence: TGCGCCAGCAGCTTGGTCGCTAGAACCCCCGGGGAGCTGTTTTTT.

The V call is TRBV5-4, the J call TRBJ1-2; 7 bases map to TRBD1. Germline assignment: CDR1 SGHNT and CDR2 YYREEE (reference sequence). The CDR3 has 12 residues. J lost 13 bases, V lost 4 bases, and 10 bases had no gene match. In DNA form, the CDR3 reads TGTGCCAGCAGCGATGACAGGGCTCCCTCCACCTTC. Translating it yields CASSDDRAPSTF. The whole variable domain, remainder taken from reference TRBV5-4 and TRBJ1-2, is ETGVTQSPTHLIKTRGQQVTLRCSSQSGHNTVSWYQQALGQGPQFIFQYYREEENGRGNFPPRFSGLQFPNYSSELNVNALELDDSALYLCASSDDRAPSTFGSGTRLTVV.

The V gene is TRBV21-1, the J gene TRBJ1-1. TRBV21-1 is noted as a pseudogene. The CDR3 has 11 amino acids. As DNA, the CDR3 is TGTGCCAGCAGCAAACGTCCTCAAGCTTTCTTT. It is translated as CASSKRPQAFF.

The rearrangement links TRBV28 to TRBJ2-2; TRBD2 matches 7 bases. This CDR3 region has 15 residues. V shed 6 bases, J shed 4 bases, and the junction held 8 bases outside the gene matches. Germline V gene data show CDR1 as MDHEN and CDR2 as SYDVKM. The CDR3 is CASSWGGAGTGELFF. In DNA form, the CDR3 reads TGTGCCAGCAGCTGGGGAGGGGCGGGCACCGGGGAGCTGTTTTTT.

The chain combines TRBV6-5 with TRBJ2-1; 7 bases line up with TRBD1. The germline gives CDR1 MNHEY, CDR2 SVGAGI. The CDR3 extends over 14 amino acids. V lost 6 bases to trimming and J lost 6 bases; unmatched junction nucleotides: 8. CDR3 in amino acids: CASSPRGTSNEQFF. The CDR3 nucleotides read TGTGCCAGCAGCCCCAGGGGGACCAGCAATGAGCAGTTCTTC.

The chain has TRBV6-5 and TRBJ2-1, with 7 nucleotides matching TRBD1. CDR1 is MNHEY, CDR2 SVGAGI, per germline. The CDR3 is 15 amino acids. The J segment lost 9 bases and the V segment lost 5 bases, leaving 13 bases of the junction unmatched. For the CDR3, the DNA is TGTGCCAGCAGTCCTCCGGCAGGGGGAACCCCTGAGCAGTTCTTC. It translates to CASSPPAGGTPEQFF.

The V and J genes are TRBV25-1 and TRBJ2-6; D unresolved. Trimming took 7 bases from V and 4 from J, leaving 11 bases between them. CDR1 is MGHDK, CDR2 SYGVNS, per germline. This CDR3 region has 14 residues. The CDR3, as DNA: TGTGCCAGCAAGCCCGGGTCAGGGGCCAACGTCCTGACTTTC. Translating it yields CASKPGSGANVLTF.

The V gene is TRBV4-1, the J gene TRBJ2-1; D is ambiguous. Germline CDR1 reads MGHRA; CDR2 reads YSYEKL. V was pared by 0 bases and J by 4 bases, with 7 bases between. The CDR3 length is 14 residues. In DNA form, the CDR3 reads TGCGCCAGCAGCCAAGATCTACGATACAATGAGCAGTTCTTC. Its translation is CASSQDLRYNEQFF.

The chain carries TRBV7-3 and TRBJ1-2; 7 bases map to TRBD1. This CDR3 contains 13 residues. Germline V gives CDR1 SGHTA, CDR2 FQGTGA. V was pared by 5 bases and J by 8 bases, with 8 bases of the junction left unmatched. CDR3 in DNA: TGTGCCAGCAGCGAGCAGCTAGGGGGCGGCTACACCTTC. This gives the protein CASSEQLGGGYTF.

The genes are TRBV6-5 and TRBJ1-6, with 10 bases lining up with TRBD1. The CDR3 loop spans 16 amino acids. Germline V gene lookup returns CDR1 MNHEY and CDR2 SVGAGI. With V trimmed by 4 bases and J by 4 bases, 4 bases remained unmatched. DNA for the CDR3: TGTGCCAGCAGTTTTAGACAGGGGGCTTATAATTCACCCCTCCACTTT. Its translation: CASSFRQGAYNSPLHF.

V usage is TRBV27 and J usage is TRBJ2-2; the match to TRBD2 covers 10 bases. The CDR3 is 18 amino acids. Germline CDR1 and CDR2: MNHEY and SMNVEV (reference sequence). Unmatched junction bases numbered 7, after V lost 2 bases and J lost 1 base. CDR3 in amino acids: CASSLRTSGTVNTGELFF. The CDR3 region has the DNA TGTGCCAGCAGTTTACGGACTAGCGGAACAGTGAACACCGGGGAGCTGTTTTTT.

This sequence joins TRBV5-6 and TRBJ1-4; D is possibly TRBD1 (6 bases). Germline V gene lookup returns CDR1 SGHDT and CDR2 YYEEEE. The V end was cut by 7 bases, the J end by 3 bases, with 19 bases between. The CDR3 is 16 amino acids. The CDR3 reads CASSRSNRAPNEKLFF. CDR3 nucleotide sequence: TGTGCCAGCTCCCGCTCGAACAGGGCTCCTAATGAAAAACTGTTTTTT.

This chain links TRBV7-9 with TRBJ2-5; the D gene is possibly TRBD1 (5 bases). This CDR3 contains 14 residues. Trimming left V 1 base short and J 3 bases short, with 9 bases between. The germline V gene encodes CDR1 SEHNR and CDR2 FQNEAQ (reference sequence). The CDR3 bases are TGTGCCAGCAGCTTAGAACAGGTCGAAGAGACCCAGTACTTC. It is translated as CASSLEQVEETQYF.

This chain links TRBV2 with TRBJ2-2; D might be TRBD1 (5 bases). Germline values: CDR1 SNHLY, CDR2 FYNNEI. There are 14 residues in the CDR3. The V end was cut by 3 bases, the J end by 3 bases, with 8 bases between. The CDR3 here is CASSDQGYTGELFF. CDR3 in DNA: TGTGCCAGCAGTGACCAGGGTTACACCGGGGAGCTGTTTTTT.